Each of the 7 T cell receptor beta chains below was sequenced from the same sample in a study of control samples from healthy donors and cancer patients. Only in-frame clones appear in the TCRdb table, and some are missing; sequencing was by immunoSEQ multiplex PCR. There are 100,000 to 120,000 clones in the sample; around 82% occur only once, and less than 15% lies in the top ten. Material for sequencing was blood. The receptors derive from a woman in her 50s in good health.

V and J are TRBV5-4 and TRBJ2-7; 7 bases match TRBD2. Germline CDR1 and CDR2: SGHNT and YYREEE (reference sequence). V lost 3 bases, J lost 2 bases, and 2 bases stayed unmatched. The CDR3 sequence is 13 residues long. Here the CDR3 reads CASSSGGAYEQYF. The CDR3 DNA sequence: TGTGCCAGCAGCTCTGGGGGGGCCTACGAGCAGTACTTC. The full variable domain, rest sourced from reference TRBV5-4 and TRBJ2-7, is ETGVTQSPTHLIKTRGQQVTLRCSSQSGHNTVSWYQQALGQGPQFIFQYYREEENGRGNFPPRFSGLQFPNYSSELNVNALELDDSALYLCASSSGGAYEQYFGPGTRLTVT.

The V gene is TRBV7-9, the J gene TRBJ2-1, with TRBD1 identical over 11 bases. V was clipped by 5 bases and J by 9 bases; unmatched bases: 9. Germline V gene lookup returns CDR1 SEHNR and CDR2 FQNEAQ (reference sequence). The CDR3 is made up of 15 amino acids. The CDR3 region has the DNA TGTGCCAGCAGCCTAGGACAGGGGGCGAGAAGTGAGCAGTTCTTC. As protein: CASSLGQGARSEQFF.

V gene TRBV9 combines with J gene TRBJ1-1, with D unresolved. Germline CDR1 reads SGDLS; CDR2 reads YYNGEE. The CDR3 loop spans 13 amino acids. V lost 2 bases and J lost 3, with 8 bases in between. Written as DNA, the CDR3 is TGTGCCAGCAGCGTTGGATGGGACACTGAAGCTTTCTTT. It encodes CASSVGWDTEAFF.

The chain links TRBV5-6 to TRBJ2-2; 8 nucleotides line up with TRBD1. The CDR3 covers 16 residues. Germline V gene sequence: CDR1 SGHDT, CDR2 YYEEEE. Germline trimming cut 4 bases from V and 5 bases from J; bases unmatched to any gene: 10. In DNA form, the CDR3 reads TGTGCCAGCAGCCCGTCCGGGACAGGAAAAACCGGGGAGCTGTTTTTT. It codes for CASSPSGTGKTGELFF.

In nucleotides, the CDR3 is TGTGCCAGCAGCCTTGGACTCGTACCCGGCTATGGCTACACCTTC. Residues: CASSLGLVPGYGYTF. The chain links TRBV2 to TRBJ1-2; D call uncertain. The CDR3 covers 15 residues. In germline, CDR1 is SNHLY, CDR2 FYNNEI. V gave up 6 bases and J gave up 4 bases, with 18 bases separating them.

The rearrangement joins TRBV10-3 to TRBJ1-2, with D possibly matching TRBD1 (6 bases). This CDR3 is 12 amino acids long. Trimming pared 6 bases from V and 6 bases from J, leaving 11 bases between. Germline V gene data show CDR1 as ENHRY and CDR2 as SYGVKD. In DNA form, the CDR3 reads TGTGCCATCAGAGGTGAGGGGGATGGCTACACCTTC. It is translated as CAIRGEGDGYTF.

Ten or more counts support this clone. The V call is TRBV15, the J call TRBJ2-2; D is possibly TRBD2 (6 bases). The V end was cut by 0 bases, the J end by 4 bases, with 12 bases between. The germline gives CDR1 LNHNV, CDR2 YYDKDF (reference sequence). The CDR3 sequence is 16 residues long. Here the CDR3 DNA reads TGTGCCACCAGCAGAGATCCCGGGGGACGCACCGGGGAGCTGTTTTTT. This encodes CATSRDPGGRTGELFF. The full variable domain, in which reference TRBV15 and TRBJ2-2 provide the parts outside the CDR3, is DAMVIQNPRYQVTQFGKPVTLSCSQTLNHNVMYWYQQKSSQAPKLLFHYYDKDFNNEADTPDNFQSRRPNTSFCFLDIRSPGLGDTAMYLCATSRDPGGRTGELFFGEGSRLTVL.